This T cell receptor beta chain was sequenced during a study of T cells after yellow fever vaccination. Study-wide results and limits: The secondary response was weaker, and its peak arrived faster, on day 5 versus 15.

Worth noting for this clonotype: The target antigen is unknown.

TCRdb used MiXCR to reprocess the 5' RACE reads, holding one entry per CDR3 protein. The table includes 500,000 to 650,000 distinct CDR3 sequences, 17% detected once. From germline, CDR1 is MDHEN and CDR2 SYDVKM. The CDR3 spans 16 residues. V shed 7 bases, J shed 1 base, and the junction held 9 bases outside the gene matches. The starting material was PBMCs, obtained about 5 days after the first yellow fever vaccination. The clonotype was recovered from a man younger than 35 who received the YFV17D yellow fever vaccine. This chain links TRBV28 with TRBJ2-5, with 10 bases identical to TRBD2. CDR3: CASTPGASGGQETQYF. DNA for the CDR3: TGTGCCAGCACCCCCGGGGCTAGCGGGGGCCAAGAGACCCAGTACTTC.